This T cell receptor (beta chain) was found in a study of radiation and T cells in renal cell carcinoma (TCRdb year 2020). With respect to the entire study: A total of 50 to 60 samples underwent TCR beta sequencing, made up of some 26 tumors and some 27 peripheral blood samples. A total of over 4 million unique CDR3 nucleotide sequences, encoding more than 2 million unique CDR3 amino acid sequences, were found across all 50 or so samples. The final blood draw was performed at 4 weeks after radiation, at the same time as nephrectomy. What the research found in general, with its limitations: Because pretreatment tumor biopsies were not available, the baseline intratumoral presence of clonotypes could not be determined. The single-armed trial design could not address effects of radiation dose or scheduling on the TCR repertoire. Changes in the blood repertoire were not tracked past 4 weeks after treatment. Top tumor clonotypes rose in blood from baseline to 2 weeks post-radiation, then contracted by 4 weeks, suggesting transient expansion of tumor-resident clones.

TCR beta libraries were generated from genomic DNA with the immunoSEQ kit, following the manufacturer's recommendations. To prepare libraries, a first multiplex PCR with proprietary primers was run, followed by a second PCR that added unique barcodes, and a bead cleanup was done after each round. A positive control reaction and a negative control reaction, both provided in the kit, were run with every batch of samples. The final libraries were assessed on an Agilent 4200 TapeStation D1000 ScreenTape, pooled by volume, and quantified by qPCR. An Illumina NextSeq500 fitted with a MidOutput 150-cycle cartridge performed the sequencing, running 156 Read1 cycles and 15 Index1 cycles with the kit's custom primers. The pooled library was loaded at approximately 1 pM, and around 22% PhiX control was spiked in. The study's own analysis went as follows. The vendor-processed data were analyzed in R, and a clonotype was defined as all T cells that share the same CDR3 nucleotide sequence. In the clone abundance analyses, frequencies were normalized to the 10,000 most abundant clones in each sample. Public T cell clones, averaging fewer than five per sample, were removed before analysis. An abundance difference of at least 32-fold between compartments was the criterion for calling clonotypes tumor-enriched or baseline blood-enriched. A beta-binomial differential abundance model was used to identify clonotypes that expanded or contracted between blood time points. The Baroni-Urbani and Buser coefficient was used to measure tumor-blood repertoire similarity, and groups were compared with two-tailed Wilcoxon tests in R. As stored in TCRdb, this immuneACCESS dataset retains in-frame rearrangements with V and J assigned. A fraction of the clones does not appear; measured against another copy, unresolved V genes explain less than half of the discrepancy, and the remainder lacks a known reason. Clone size and the V and J calls come from that table; the DNA yielded D and trimming. Across this sample there are around 170,000 clones, with roughly 90% seen only once. Together, the top ten hold about 10% of the sample.

Trimming takes 3 bases off V and 4 bases off J; junction bases not matched to a gene: 5. Including the terminal cysteine and phenylalanine, the CDR3 comprises 13 residues. Just CDR3 DNA is preserved here, 39 bases in frame from base 1. The germline V gene (reference sequence) gives CDR1 as GTSNPN and CDR2 as SVGIG. Points on this clone: Its recognized antigen is unknown. Base qualities are not at hand, and no much larger clone is one base apart.

Interpreted using the paper, the time point label stands for: blood 4 weeks post-SBRT, at nephrectomy. Reading the label with the study, this specimen's treatment or condition is: 15 Gy SBRT to primary tumor, nephrectomy 4 weeks later. Samples were obtained from a clinical trial, in which 15 Gy stereotactic body radiation therapy was delivered to primary renal cell carcinomas and nephrectomy was performed 4 weeks later. To follow tumor-enriched clonotypes, peripheral blood was collected serially from radiation-treated patients at baseline and again at 2 weeks and 4 weeks after SBRT. Every patient had renal cell carcinoma of clear cell pathology. Genomic DNA for TCR sequencing was prepared using the QIAamp DNA Blood Mini Kit (Qiagen). The analyses included only samples that passed all quality control checks.

The V and J segments used are TRBV30 and TRBJ1-2, and 7 bases in between align with TRBD1. The source was blood, collected from a patient whose treatment included radiotherapy and nephrectomy. The receptor's source is a woman in her forties or fifties with renal cell carcinoma. The DNA sequence is TGTGCCTGGAGAGGGACAGCGAGCTATGGCTACACCTTC. It codes for CAWRGTASYGYTF.